The 19 T cell receptor beta chains given below trace back to one sample, sequenced in a study of monozygotic twins with inflammatory bowel disease. Reprocessing the 5' RACE reads, TCRdb reports a single entry for every CDR3 protein and omits DNA. The listing records about 450,000 distinct CDR3 sequences. Source material: blood. The receptors originated from a human donor with ulcerative colitis or Crohn's disease, or a healthy co-twin of an affected twin (not recorded which).

J is TRBJ1-4 and V is TRBV12-3 or TRBV12-4; TCRdb returns TRBD1, unconfirmable since there is no DNA. This CDR3 has 13 residues. CDR3 protein: CASSPPTGKELFF.

The gene calls are TRBV5-6 and TRBJ2-7; TCRdb designates TRBD2, a call that cannot be tested without DNA. The V gene's germline CDR1 is SGHDT and CDR2 YYEEEE. There are 17 residues in the CDR3. CDR3 region: CASSSLTSGPRSYEQYF.

V gene TRBV7-9 combines with J gene TRBJ1-4; TCRdb selects TRBD1, and the lack of DNA leaves this call unchecked. From germline, CDR1 is SEHNR and CDR2 FQNEAQ (reference sequence). The CDR3 has 14 amino acids. The CDR3 protein is CASSASLGGEKLFF.

V is TRBV5-1 and J is TRBJ2-5; TCRdb reports TRBD2, a call that lacks DNA to check it against. CDR3 length: 15 amino acids. Germline loops: CDR1 SGHRS, CDR2 YFSETQ. CDR3 sequence: CASSLTSGRKETQYF. Full variable domain (outside the CDR3, taken from reference TRBV5-1 and TRBJ2-5): KAGVTQTPRYLIKTRGQQVTLSCSPISGHRSVSWYQQTPGQGLQFLFEYFSETQRNKGNFPGRFSGRQFSNSRSEMNVSTLELGDSALYLCASSLTSGRKETQYFGPGTRLLVL.

The chain has TRBV7-6 and TRBJ1-3; TCRdb gives TRBD1 as the D gene, but with no DNA this cannot be confirmed. Germline V gene data show CDR1 as SGHVS and CDR2 as FNYEAQ. The CDR3 runs to 22 residues. The CDR3 reads CASSLSPPVSGTSNKLWDTIYF. Based on the CDR3 plus reference TRBV7-6 and TRBJ1-3, the full variable domain is GAGVSQSPRYKVTKRGQDVALRCDPISGHVSLYWYRQALGQGPEFLTYFNYEAQQDKSGLPNDRFSAERPEGSISTLTIQRTEQRDSAMYRCASSLSPPVSGTSNKLWDTIYFGEGSWLTVV.

V and J are TRBV5-1 and TRBJ2-1. The CDR3 is 13 amino acids. Germline loops: CDR1 SGHRS, CDR2 YFSETQ. The CDR3 loop reads CASSFSVETEQFF.

V gene TRBV13 combines with J gene TRBJ2-5; TCRdb designates TRBD2, a call that cannot be tested without DNA. The CDR3 consists of 12 residues. Germline assignment: CDR1 PRHDT and CDR2 FYEKMQ (reference sequence). CDR3 sequence: CASSFSRATQYF.

The chain links TRBV12-5 to TRBJ2-5; the D gene TCRdb calls, TRBD1, cannot be checked with no DNA. Looked up from germline, CDR1 is LGHNT and CDR2 is FRNRAP. The CDR3 runs to 16 residues. CDR3: CASGLSGGGAGETQYF.

The gene calls are TRBV15 and TRBJ2-1; the D gene TCRdb calls, TRBD2, cannot be checked with no DNA. This CDR3 is 14 amino acids long. Germline CDR1 and CDR2: LNHNV and YYDKDF (reference sequence). The CDR3: CATGEGTRLNEQFF.

CDR3 amino acids: CASSGQDKSYEQYF. This chain joins TRBV12-3 or TRBV12-4 and TRBJ2-7; TCRdb reports TRBD1, a call that lacks DNA to check it against. The CDR3 extends over 14 amino acids.

The V gene is TRBV20-1, the J gene TRBJ2-1; with no DNA, the TCRdb D assignment of TRBD2 cannot be verified. The CDR3 contains 15 residues. Germline CDR1 reads DFQATT; CDR2 reads SNEGSKA (reference sequence). CDR3 in amino acids: CSASPETSGGDEQFF.

The gene calls are TRBV19 and TRBJ2-1; the D gene TCRdb calls, TRBD1, cannot be checked with no DNA. Germline loops: CDR1 LNHDA, CDR2 SQIVND (reference sequence). The CDR3 totals 15 residues. The CDR3: CASSSGQGFSNEQFF. The full variable domain, rest sourced from reference TRBV19 and TRBJ2-1, is DGGITQSPKYLFRKEGQNVTLSCEQNLNHDAMYWYRQDPGQGLRLIYYSQIVNDFQKGDIAEGYSVSREKKESFPLTVTSAQKNPTAFYLCASSSGQGFSNEQFFGPGTRLTVL.

The rearrangement joins TRBV4-1 to TRBJ1-5; TCRdb designates TRBD1, a call that cannot be tested without DNA. The CDR3 totals 16 residues. Germline CDR1 is MGHRA and CDR2 is YSYEKL. CDR3 in amino acids: CASSQVWDRSNQPQHF.

This sequence joins TRBV20-1 and TRBJ2-1; TCRdb names TRBD2, which stays unverified in the absence of DNA. CDR1 and CDR2 (germline): DFQATT, SNEGSKA (reference sequence). The CDR3 extends over 16 amino acids. The CDR3 region is CSARASTSNKKNEQFF.

This rearrangement joins TRBV10-3 to TRBJ2-7; with no DNA, the TCRdb D assignment of TRBD2 cannot be verified. CDR3 length: 15 amino acids. Germline values: CDR1 ENHRY, CDR2 SYGVKD. This CDR3 reads CAISEYPSGAYEQYF.

This rearrangement joins TRBV11-2 to TRBJ2-1. Per the germline V gene, CDR1 is SGHAT and CDR2 is FQNNGV. The length of the CDR3 is 13 residues. The CDR3 protein is CASSTTDNSEQFF.

CDR3 protein: CASSDYLGHGYTF. The V call is TRBV6-4, the J call TRBJ1-2. The CDR3 sequence is 13 residues long. Germline V CDR1 and CDR2: MRHNA, SNTAGT.

The rearrangement joins TRBV7-3 to TRBJ1-1. The CDR3 length is 13 residues. Per germline, CDR1 SGHTA and CDR2 FQGTGA. The chain's CDR3 is CASSLRSGGEAFF.

The chain couples TRBV18 to TRBJ1-1; TCRdb's D gene call, TRBD1, goes unchecked for lack of DNA. The CDR3 has 16 amino acids. CDR1 is KGHSH, CDR2 LQKENI, per germline. Here the CDR3 reads CASSRKSDRLNTEAFF.